This T cell receptor (beta chain) was retrieved from a study of monozygotic twins with inflammatory bowel disease. Germline loops: CDR1 MDHEN, CDR2 SYDVKM. The CDR3 spans 17 residues. Findings and limits, study-wide: A single strong clonotype or signal linked to IBD was not supported.

Each donor supplied about 2.7 ml of blood. An amount of about 3,500 ng of total RNA was used for each TCR library. During cDNA synthesis, UMIs that each contained a 6-nucleotide sample barcode were added by means of template switching. TCRdb reprocessed the 5' RACE reads and reports one entry per CDR3 protein, with no DNA. The sample is made up of 110,000 to 150,000 distinct CDR3 sequences, and the top ten hold roughly 1.2% of it. Note on this clonotype: Its antigen is not known.

The TCR sequence derives from a human donor with ulcerative colitis or Crohn's disease, or a healthy co-twin of an affected twin (not recorded which). The specimen was blood. This chain uses TRBV28 with TRBJ2-1; lacking DNA, the TRBD1 call made by TCRdb goes unchecked. CDR3 sequence: CASSSTGGRLIYNEQFF. The complete variable domain, with remaining parts taken from reference TRBV28 and TRBJ2-1, reads DVKVTQSSRYLVKRTGEKVFLECVQDMDHENMFWYRQDPGLGLRLIYFSYDVKMKEKGDIPEGYSVSREKKERFSLILESASTNQTSMYLCASSSTGGRLIYNEQFFGPGTRLTVL.